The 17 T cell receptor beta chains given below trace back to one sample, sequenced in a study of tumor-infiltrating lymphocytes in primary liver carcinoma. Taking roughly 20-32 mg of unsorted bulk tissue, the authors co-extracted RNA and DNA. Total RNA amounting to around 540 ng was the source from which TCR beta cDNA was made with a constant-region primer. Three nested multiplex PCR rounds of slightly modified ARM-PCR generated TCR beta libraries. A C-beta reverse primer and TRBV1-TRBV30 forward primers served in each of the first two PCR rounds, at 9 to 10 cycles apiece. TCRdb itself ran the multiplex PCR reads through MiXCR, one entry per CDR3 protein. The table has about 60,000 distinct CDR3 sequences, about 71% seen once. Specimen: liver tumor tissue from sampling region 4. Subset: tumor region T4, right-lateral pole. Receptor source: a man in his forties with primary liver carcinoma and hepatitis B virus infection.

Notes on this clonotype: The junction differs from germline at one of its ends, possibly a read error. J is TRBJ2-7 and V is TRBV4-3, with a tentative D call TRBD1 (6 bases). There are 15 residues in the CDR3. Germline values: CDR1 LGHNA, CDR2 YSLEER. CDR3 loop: CASSQDLTGSNEQYF. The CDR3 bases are TGCGCCAGCAGTCAAGACCTGACAGGCTCCAACGAGCAGTACTTC.

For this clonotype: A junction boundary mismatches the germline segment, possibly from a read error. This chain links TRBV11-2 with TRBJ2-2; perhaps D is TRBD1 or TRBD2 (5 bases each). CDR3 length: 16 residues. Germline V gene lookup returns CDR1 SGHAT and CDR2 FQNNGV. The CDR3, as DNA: TGTGCCAGCAGCAGGCTTAGGGGTGCGAACACCGGGGAGATGTTTTTT. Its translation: CASSRLRGANTGEMFF.

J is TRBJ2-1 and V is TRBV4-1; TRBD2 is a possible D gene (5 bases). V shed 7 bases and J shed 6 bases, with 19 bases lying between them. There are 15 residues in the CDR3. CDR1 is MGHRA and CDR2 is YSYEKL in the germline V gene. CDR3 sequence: CASNLIPGYGNEQFF. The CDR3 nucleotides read TGCGCCAGCAACCTTATCCCGGGGTATGGCAATGAGCAGTTCTTC.

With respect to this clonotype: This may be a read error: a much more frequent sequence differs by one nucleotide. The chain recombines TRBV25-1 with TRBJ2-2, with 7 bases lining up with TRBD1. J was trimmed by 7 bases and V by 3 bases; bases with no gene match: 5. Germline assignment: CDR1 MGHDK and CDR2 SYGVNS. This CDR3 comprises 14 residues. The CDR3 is CASSDHRGDGELFF. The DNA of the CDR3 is TGTGCCAGCAGTGATCACAGGGGTGACGGGGAGCTGTTTTTT.

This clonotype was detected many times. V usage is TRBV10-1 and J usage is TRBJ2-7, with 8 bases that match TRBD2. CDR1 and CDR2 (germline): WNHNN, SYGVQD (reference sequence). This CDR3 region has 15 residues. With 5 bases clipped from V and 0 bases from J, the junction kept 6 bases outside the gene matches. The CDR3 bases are TGCGCCAGCAGTCCTGGACTAGCAAACTCCTACGAGCAGTACTTC. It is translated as CASSPGLANSYEQYF.

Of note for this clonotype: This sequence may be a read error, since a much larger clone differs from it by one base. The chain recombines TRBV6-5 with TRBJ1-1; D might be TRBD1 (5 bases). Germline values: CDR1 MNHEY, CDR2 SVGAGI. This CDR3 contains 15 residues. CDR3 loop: CASSYSGVINTEAIF. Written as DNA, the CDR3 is TGTGCCAGCAGTTACTCGGGGGTGATTAACACTGAAGCTATCTTT.

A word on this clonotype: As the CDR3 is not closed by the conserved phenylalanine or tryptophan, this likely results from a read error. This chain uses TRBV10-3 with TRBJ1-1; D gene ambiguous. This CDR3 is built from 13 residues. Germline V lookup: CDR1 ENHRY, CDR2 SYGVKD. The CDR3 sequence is CAISEEDFNEAFS. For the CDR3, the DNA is TGCGCCATCAGTGAGGAGGACTTCAATGAAGCTTTCTCT.

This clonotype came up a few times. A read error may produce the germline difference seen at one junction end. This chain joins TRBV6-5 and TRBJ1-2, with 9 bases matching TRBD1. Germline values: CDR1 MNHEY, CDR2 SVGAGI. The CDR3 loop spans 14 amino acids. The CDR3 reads CVSGGTGSFYGYTF. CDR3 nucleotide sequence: TGTGTCAGCGGCGGGACAGGGAGTTTCTATGGCTACACCTTC.

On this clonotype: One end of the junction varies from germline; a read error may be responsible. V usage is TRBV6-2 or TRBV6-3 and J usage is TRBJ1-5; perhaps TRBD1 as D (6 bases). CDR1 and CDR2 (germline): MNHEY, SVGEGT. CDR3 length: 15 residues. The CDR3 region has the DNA TGTGCCAGCAGTCTGGACAGTTTTAGCGATCAGCCCCAGCATTTT. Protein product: CASSLDSFSDQPQHF.

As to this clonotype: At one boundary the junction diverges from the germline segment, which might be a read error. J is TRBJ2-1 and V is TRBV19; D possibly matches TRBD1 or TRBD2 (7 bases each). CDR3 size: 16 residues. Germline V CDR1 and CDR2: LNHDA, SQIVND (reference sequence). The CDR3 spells CVSSRGGGGRSNEQFF. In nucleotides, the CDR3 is TGTGTCAGTAGTCGGGGAGGGGGCGGGAGATCCAATGAGCAGTTCTTC. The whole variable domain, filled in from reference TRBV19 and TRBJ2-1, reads DGGITQSPKYLFRKEGQNVTLSCEQNLNHDAMYWYRQDPGQGLRLIYYSQIVNDFQKGDIAEGYSVSREKKESFPLTVTSAQKNPTAFYLCVSSRGGGGRSNEQFFGPGTRLTVL.

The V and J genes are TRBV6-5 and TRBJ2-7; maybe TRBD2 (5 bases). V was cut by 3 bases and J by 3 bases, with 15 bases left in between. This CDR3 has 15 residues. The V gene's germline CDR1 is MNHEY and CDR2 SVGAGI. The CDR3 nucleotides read TGTGCCAGCAGTTATCGGGCTAGCTGGGGCTACGAGCAGTACGTC. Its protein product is CASSYRASWGYEQYV.

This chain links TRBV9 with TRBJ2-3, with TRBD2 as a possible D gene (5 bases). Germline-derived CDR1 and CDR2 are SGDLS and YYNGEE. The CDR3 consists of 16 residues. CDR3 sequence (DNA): TGTGTTAGCAGCGTAGGAGGCGGAGGCAACACAGATACGCAGTATTTT. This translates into CVSSVGGGGNTDTQYF.

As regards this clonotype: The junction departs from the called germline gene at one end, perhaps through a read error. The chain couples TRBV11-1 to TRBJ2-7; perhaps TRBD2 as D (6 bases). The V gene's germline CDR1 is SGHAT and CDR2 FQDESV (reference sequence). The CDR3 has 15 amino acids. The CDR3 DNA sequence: TGTGCCAGCAACTCATCCCGGGACTCCTCCTATGAGCAGTACTTC. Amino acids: CASNSSRDSSYEQYF.

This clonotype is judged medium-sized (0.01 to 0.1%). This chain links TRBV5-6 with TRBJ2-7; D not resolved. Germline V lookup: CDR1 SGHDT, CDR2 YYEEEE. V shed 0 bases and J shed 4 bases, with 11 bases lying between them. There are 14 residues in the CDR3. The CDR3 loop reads CASSLAESEYEQYF. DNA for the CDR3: TGTGCCAGCAGCTTGGCGGAGTCAGAATACGAGCAGTACTTC.

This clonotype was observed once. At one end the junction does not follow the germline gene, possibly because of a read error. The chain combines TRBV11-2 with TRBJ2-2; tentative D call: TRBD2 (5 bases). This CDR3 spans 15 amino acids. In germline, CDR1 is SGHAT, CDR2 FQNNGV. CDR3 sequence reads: CASSFAEPNTGELFF. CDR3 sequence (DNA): TGTGCCAGCAGCTTTGCGGAACCGAACACCGGGGAGTTGTTTTTT.

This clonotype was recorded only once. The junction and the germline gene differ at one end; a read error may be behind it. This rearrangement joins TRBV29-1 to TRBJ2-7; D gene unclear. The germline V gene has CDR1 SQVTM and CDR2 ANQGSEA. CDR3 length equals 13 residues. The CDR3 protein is CSVEGIGSYEQYF. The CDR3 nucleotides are TGCAGCGTTGAAGGGATAGGGTCCTATGAGCAGTACTTC.

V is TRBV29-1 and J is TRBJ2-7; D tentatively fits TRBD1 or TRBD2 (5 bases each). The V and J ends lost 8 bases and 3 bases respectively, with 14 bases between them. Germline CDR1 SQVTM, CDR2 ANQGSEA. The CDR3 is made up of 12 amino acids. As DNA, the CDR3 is TGCAGCATTCTAGAGGGGCTCTACGAGCAGTACTTC. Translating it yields CSILEGLYEQYF.